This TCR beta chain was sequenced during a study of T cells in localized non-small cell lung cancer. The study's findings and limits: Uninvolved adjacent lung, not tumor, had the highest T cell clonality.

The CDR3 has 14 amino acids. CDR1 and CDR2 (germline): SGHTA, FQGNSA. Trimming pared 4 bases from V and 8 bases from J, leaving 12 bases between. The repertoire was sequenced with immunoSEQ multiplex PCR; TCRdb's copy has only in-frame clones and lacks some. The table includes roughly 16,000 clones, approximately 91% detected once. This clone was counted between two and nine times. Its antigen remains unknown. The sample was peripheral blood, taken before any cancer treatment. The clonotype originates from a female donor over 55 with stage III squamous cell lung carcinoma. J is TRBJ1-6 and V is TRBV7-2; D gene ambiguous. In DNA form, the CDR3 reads TGTGCCAGCAGCTCCGGACTGTTGGATTCACCCCTCCACTTT. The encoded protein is CASSSGLLDSPLHF.